These 5 T cell receptor beta chains were sequenced from one sample in a study of OX40 agonist ivuxolimab in advanced cancers. The data were produced by immunoSEQ multiplex PCR, yet TCRdb's version contains in-frame clones alone and is incomplete. The profile covers roughly 65,000 clones, with 80% appearing a single time and around 2% taken by the ten largest. The source was CD4+ or CD8+ T cells sorted from blood, collected in a trial of the OX40 agonist ivuxolimab. These receptors originate from an adult with an advanced solid tumor such as melanoma, head and neck, liver or kidney cancer.

This rearrangement joins TRBV30 to TRBJ2-7, with D perhaps matching TRBD2 (6 bases). Germline assignment: CDR1 GTSNPN and CDR2 SVGIG (reference sequence). V lost 6 bases to trimming and J lost 0 bases, with 12 bases between them. CDR3 length: 13 amino acids. The CDR3 DNA sequence: TGTGCCTGCACGGGACTGACCTCCTACGAGCAGTACTTC. Amino acid sequence: CACTGLTSYEQYF.

The V call is TRBV2, the J call TRBJ2-3, with a possible D match to TRBD2 (6 bases). The V gene's germline CDR1 is SNHLY and CDR2 FYNNEI. V was pared by 7 bases and J by 1 base, with 12 bases between. The CDR3 runs 14 residues. CDR3 nucleotide sequence: TGTGCCAGCAAGGGTACGGGGGGCACAGATACGCAGTATTTT. Protein product: CASKGTGGTDTQYF.

This clone was recorded a few times. The V and J genes are TRBV7-2 and TRBJ2-3; 8 positions agree with TRBD1. Germline V gene data show CDR1 as SGHTA and CDR2 as FQGNSA. The length of the CDR3 is 14 residues. V lost 5 bases, J lost 1 base, and 2 bases stayed unmatched. The CDR3: CASSIQGGTDTQYF. CDR3 nucleotide sequence: TGTGCCAGCAGCATACAGGGGGGCACAGATACGCAGTATTTT.

As concerns this clone: Other DNA sequences within the sample encode an identical CDR3. This chain joins TRBV18 and TRBJ2-3; D is undetermined. Trimming pared 6 bases from V and 4 bases from J, leaving 8 bases between. The germline V gene encodes CDR1 KGHSH and CDR2 LQKENI. The CDR3 runs 12 residues. The DNA of the CDR3 is TGTGCCAGCTCTCCTAAAGCAGATACGCAGTATTTT. Translation: CASSPKADTQYF.

This clone appeared a single time. The V gene is TRBV7-8, the J gene TRBJ1-3; D possibly corresponds to TRBD1 (5 bases). Trimming shortened V by 5 bases and J by 2 bases, and 16 bases separated the two germline ends. The CDR3 runs to 16 residues. The germline V gene encodes CDR1 SGHVS and CDR2 FQNEAQ. CDR3 region: CASSPMRGSTGNTIYF. DNA of the CDR3: TGTGCCAGCAGCCCCATGCGGGGCAGTACTGGAAACACCATATATTTT.